This is a list of T cell receptor beta chains from one sample in a study of Ad26.COV2.S vaccination and SARS-CoV-2 variants. Clones were sequenced by immunoSEQ multiplex PCR, and TCRdb holds only the in-frame ones, with some missing. The data show 400,000 to 450,000 clones, with roughly 88% seen just once and approximately 4.3% held by the top ten. This specimen consisted of peripheral blood, obtained in a trial of Ad26.COV2.S vaccine versus placebo. The receptors originated from a person between 18 and 65 years old who received the Ad26.COV2.S COVID-19 vaccine or a placebo. CDR3s include the opening cysteine and the closing phenylalanine or tryptophan. D genes are given only for firm matches. Clone size appears in some rows only: once, few, many, or a class for an expanded clone.

v_call	cdr3_length	d_call	clone_size	j_call	cdr3_nt	cdr3_aa
TRBV27	16	-	-	TRBJ1-5	TGTGCCAGCAGTTTATTTGGGGGGCAGGGCAATCAGCCCCAGCATTTT	CASSLFGGQGNQPQHF
TRBV18	14	-	-	TRBJ1-3	TGTGCCAGCTCACCACCAGACACTGGAAACACCATATATTTT	CASSPPDTGNTIYF
TRBV2	14	TRBD1	-	TRBJ2-5	TGTGCCAGCAGTGACGGACAGGGTTCGGAGACCCAGTACTTC	CASSDGQGSETQYF
TRBV18	13	-	-	TRBJ2-5	TGTGCCAGCTCACCACCGAAAATCCCGGACCAGTACTTC	CASSPPKIPDQYF
TRBV19	14	-	-	TRBJ1-6	TGTGCCAGTAGTATTTCCGAGGACGGTTCACCCCTCCACTTT	CASSISEDGSPLHF
TRBV4-3	17	-	few	TRBJ1-1	TGCGCCAGCAGCCAAGTTCTTCAGGGAGCATTGAACACTGAAGCTTTCTTT	CASSQVLQGALNTEAFF
TRBV6-1	15	-	-	TRBJ2-7	TGTGCCAGCAGTGAAGAGGCGAATCTTAAATACGAGCAGTACTTC	CASSEEANLKYEQYF
TRBV6-1	13	-	few	TRBJ1-2	TGTGCCAGCAGTGAAGCGGGCCGATATGGCTACACCTTC	CASSEAGRYGYTF
TRBV30	13	-	-	TRBJ1-5	TGTGCCATGGAGGCAGGGGGCAATCAGCCCCAGCATTTT	CAMEAGGNQPQHF
TRBV5-1	15	-	-	TRBJ2-7	TGCGCCAGCAGCTTGGACAGGTCCTACTCCTACGAGCAGTACTTC	CASSLDRSYSYEQYF
TRBV9	16	-	-	TRBJ2-7	TGTGCCAGCAGCCCCCAACTAGGAGAGGGGACCTACGAGCAGTACTTC	CASSPQLGEGTYEQYF
TRBV7-2	16	TRBD2	-	TRBJ2-2	TGTGCCAGCAGCCCAGAGTGGCTAGCGGACACCGGGGAGCTGTTTTTT	CASSPEWLADTGELFF
TRBV5-1	16	-	-	TRBJ2-2	TGCGCCAGCAGCTTGGCGACACTCGCGAACACCGGGGAGCTGTTTTTT	CASSLATLANTGELFF
TRBV5-5	14	TRBD1	-	TRBJ2-7	TGTGCCAGCAGCTTGGCGGCAGGGGGCTACGAGCAGTACTTC	CASSLAAGGYEQYF
TRBV19	16	-	-	TRBJ2-5	TGTGCCAGTAGTATTAGGAGGGGGGATATTCAAGAGACCCAGTACTTC	CASSIRRGDIQETQYF
TRBV30	14	-	-	TRBJ1-3	TGTGCCTGGAGTACTGACGATACTGGAAACACCATATATTTT	CAWSTDDTGNTIYF